This entry describes one T cell receptor (beta chain). This clonotype was picked up many times. Its antigen is currently not known. It has no much larger one-base neighbor in the sample; base qualities were not kept. The data derive from a study of T cells after yellow fever vaccination (dated by TCRdb to between 2018 and 2021). Study-wide context: The SMART-Seq v4 Ultra Low Input RNA kit was used to prepare libraries from fractions with low cell numbers. Bulk TCR alpha and beta repertoires were sequenced longitudinally to track T-cell clones before and after primary and booster YFV17D yellow fever vaccination. Blood was collected at multiple timepoints before and after primary and secondary immunization, and bulk PBMC replicates and cell subsets were isolated. Two healthy male donors made up the cohort, one aged 18 to 29 years and the other aged 30 to 40 years. General conclusions and limits of the study: The study included only two donors, which limits how far the findings can be generalized. Compared with the primary T-cell response, the secondary T-cell response was weaker but faster, peaking on day 5 rather than day 15. A small fraction of clonotypes appeared in both the CD4 and CD8 compartments, likely as a result of convergent recombination. After the booster, most clones that had expanded after primary vaccination were detected again (almost 97% of CD4 and more than 85% of CD8), suggesting broad maintenance of memory. Computational filtering was needed because FACS-sorted repertoires could contain abundant contaminating clonotypes from the bulk population.

The treatment or condition label, read with the paper, signifies: live attenuated yellow fever vaccine strain. A standard Ficoll-Paque protocol was used to isolate PBMCs from peripheral blood. CD4 and CD8 T-cell fractions were isolated with Dynabeads CD4 and CD8 positive selection kits. TriZol was used to extract RNA from bulk PBMCs, from CD4 and CD8 fractions, and from dextramer-positive and dextramer-negative fractions. The germline V gene supplies CDR1 SGHRS and CDR2 YFSETQ. The V end gives up 1 base and the J end 2 bases, leaving 5 bases in the junction not matched to a gene. Its CDR3 holds 17 amino acids, cysteine through phenylalanine. Left in the record is the CDR3 DNA by itself, 51 bases read in frame from the first base. TCR cDNA was made using 5'RACE template switching, a step that added a universal primer site and unique molecular identifiers. cDNA synthesis was primed from both the TCR alpha and TCR beta constant segments. Two PCR steps were used to amplify libraries, with sample barcodes and sequencing adapters being added in the second step. Libraries were sequenced on Illumina HiSeq 2500 (2x100 bp) or NovaSeq (2x150 bp). Concerning the study's data processing: Reads were demultiplexed and collapsed into UMI consensus sequences with MIGEC, and V(D)J alignment was performed with MiXCR. Vaccine-responding clonotypes were identified with edgeR using replicate PBMC samples, with FDR below 0.01 and a log2 fold change above 5 up to day 15 being required. Each bulk clonotype was labeled CD4 or CD8 based on which sequenced repertoire, CD4 or CD8, contained the clonotype at higher abundance. TCRdb reanalyzed the raw reads on its own, using fastp at Q25 for trimming and MiXCR for clone calling, and kept in-frame beta chains. A single entry per CDR3 protein holds the most common genes and DNA from its merged rows. Here the V and J calls rest on TCRdb's processing, not on the authors' analysis. Across this sample there are more than 95,000 distinct CDR3 sequences, with about 7% seen only once. The ten biggest clones cover roughly 2.6% of the sample.

The sample in question was CD4+ T cells sorted from PBMCs, obtained around 10 days after the first yellow fever vaccination. This TCR derives from a man aged 18 to 30 who received the YFV17D yellow fever vaccine. Recombination linked TRBV5-1 to TRBJ2-2; 10 middle bases align to TRBD2. For the CDR3, the sequence is CASSLRASGGNTGELFF. In nucleotide form, the sequence is TGCGCCAGCAGCTTGCGTGCTAGCGGGGGTAACACCGGGGAGCTGTTTTTT.